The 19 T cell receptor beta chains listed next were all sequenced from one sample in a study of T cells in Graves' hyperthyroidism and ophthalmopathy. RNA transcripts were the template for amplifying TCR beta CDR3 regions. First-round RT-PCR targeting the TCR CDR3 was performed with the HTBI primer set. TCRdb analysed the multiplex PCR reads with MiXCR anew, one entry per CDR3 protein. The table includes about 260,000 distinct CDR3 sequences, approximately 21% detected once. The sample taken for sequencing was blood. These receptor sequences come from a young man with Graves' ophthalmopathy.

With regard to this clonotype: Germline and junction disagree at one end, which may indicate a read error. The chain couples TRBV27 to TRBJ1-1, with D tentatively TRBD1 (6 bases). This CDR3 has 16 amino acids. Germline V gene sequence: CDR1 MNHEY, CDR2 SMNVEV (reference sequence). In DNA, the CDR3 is TGTGCCAGCAGTAAAGATTCCGGGACATTGAACACTGGAGCTTTCTTT. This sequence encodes CASSKDSGTLNTGAFF.

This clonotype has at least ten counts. The CDR3 loop reads CAVTLAMNTEAFF. Here the CDR3 DNA reads TGTGCCGTGACCCTAGCCATGAACACTGAAGCTTTCTTT. The rearrangement links TRBV30 to TRBJ1-1; D call uncertain. Germline V gene lookup returns CDR1 GTSNPN and CDR2 SVGIG (reference sequence). The CDR3 length is 13 residues. Between the trimmed V and J ends, which lost 8 bases and 0 bases, there was a span of 13 bases.

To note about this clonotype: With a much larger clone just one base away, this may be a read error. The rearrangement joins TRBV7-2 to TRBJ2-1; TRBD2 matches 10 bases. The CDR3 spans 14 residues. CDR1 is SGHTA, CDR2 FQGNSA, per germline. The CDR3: CANSLLAGDNEQFF. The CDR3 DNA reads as TGTGCCAACAGCTTGCTAGCGGGAGACAATGAGCAGTTCTTC.

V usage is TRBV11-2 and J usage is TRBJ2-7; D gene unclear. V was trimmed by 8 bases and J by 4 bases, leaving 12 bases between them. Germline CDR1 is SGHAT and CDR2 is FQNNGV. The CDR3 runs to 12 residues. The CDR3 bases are TGTGCCAGCGGATCAATCGGGTACGAGCAGTACTTC. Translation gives CASGSIGYEQYF.

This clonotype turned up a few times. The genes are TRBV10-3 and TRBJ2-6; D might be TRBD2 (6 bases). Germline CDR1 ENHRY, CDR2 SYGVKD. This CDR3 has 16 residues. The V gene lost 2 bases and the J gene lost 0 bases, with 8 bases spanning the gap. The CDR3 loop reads CAISEGGISGANVLTF. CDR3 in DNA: TGTGCCATCAGTGAGGGGGGGATCTCTGGGGCCAACGTCCTGACTTTC.

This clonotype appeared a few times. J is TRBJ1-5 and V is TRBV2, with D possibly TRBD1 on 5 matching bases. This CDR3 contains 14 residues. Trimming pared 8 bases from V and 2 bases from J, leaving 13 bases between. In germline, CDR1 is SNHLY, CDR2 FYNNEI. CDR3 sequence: CASARLGRNQPQHF. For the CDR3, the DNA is TGTGCCAGCGCCCGGTTGGGGCGCAATCAGCCCCAGCATTTT.

The CDR3 coding sequence is TGTGCCAGCAGCTTGCATCTGGGGGGCGTTGAAGCTTTCTTT. It encodes CASSLHLGGVEAFF. This chain connects TRBV7-2 to TRBJ1-1, with D perhaps matching TRBD1 (6 bases). The V gene lost 3 bases and the J gene lost 7 bases, with 15 bases spanning the gap. The CDR3 is made up of 14 amino acids. The germline V gene encodes CDR1 SGHTA and CDR2 FQGNSA.

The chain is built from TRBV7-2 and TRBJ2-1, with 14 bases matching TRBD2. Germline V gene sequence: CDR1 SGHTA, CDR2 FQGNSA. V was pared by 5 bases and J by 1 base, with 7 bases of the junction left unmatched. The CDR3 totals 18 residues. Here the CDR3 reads CASSPRLAGGGSYNEQFF. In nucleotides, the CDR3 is TGTGCCAGCAGCCCGCGACTAGCGGGAGGGGGGTCCTACAATGAGCAGTTCTTC. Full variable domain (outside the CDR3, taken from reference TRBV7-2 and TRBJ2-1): GAGVSQSPSNKVTEKGKDVELRCDPISGHTALYWYRQSLGQGLEFLIYFQGNSAPDKSGLPSDRFSAERTGGSVSTLTIQRTQQEDSAVYLCASSPRLAGGGSYNEQFFGPGTRLTVL.

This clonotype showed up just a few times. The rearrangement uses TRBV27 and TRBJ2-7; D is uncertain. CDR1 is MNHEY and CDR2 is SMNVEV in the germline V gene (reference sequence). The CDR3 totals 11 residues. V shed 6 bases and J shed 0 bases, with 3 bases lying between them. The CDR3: CASRLSYEQYF. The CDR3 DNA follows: TGTGCCAGCAGACTCTCCTACGAGCAGTACTTC.

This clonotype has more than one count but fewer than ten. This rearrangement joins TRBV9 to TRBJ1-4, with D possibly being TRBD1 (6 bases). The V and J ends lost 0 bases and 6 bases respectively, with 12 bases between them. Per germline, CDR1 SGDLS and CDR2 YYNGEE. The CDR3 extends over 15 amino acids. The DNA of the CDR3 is TGTGCCAGCAGCGTAGACGGGGGGCGATATGAAAAACTGTTTTTT. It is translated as CASSVDGGRYEKLFF.

In DNA, the CDR3 is TGTGCCTGGAGGCCCTCTCAAATACACACCGGGGAGCTGTTTTTT. Its protein is CAWRPSQIHTGELFF. The chain carries TRBV30 and TRBJ2-2; D is unclear. This CDR3 has 15 residues. V lost 3 bases, J lost 3 bases, and 14 bases lay in between. Germline CDR1 and CDR2: GTSNPN and SVGIG (reference sequence).

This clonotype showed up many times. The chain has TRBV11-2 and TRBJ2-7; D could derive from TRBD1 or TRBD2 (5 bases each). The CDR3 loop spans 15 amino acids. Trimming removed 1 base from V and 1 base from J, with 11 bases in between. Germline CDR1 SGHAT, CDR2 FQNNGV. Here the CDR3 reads CASSLGNWGSYEQYF. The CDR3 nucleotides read TGTGCCAGCAGCTTAGGAAACTGGGGGTCCTACGAGCAGTACTTC.

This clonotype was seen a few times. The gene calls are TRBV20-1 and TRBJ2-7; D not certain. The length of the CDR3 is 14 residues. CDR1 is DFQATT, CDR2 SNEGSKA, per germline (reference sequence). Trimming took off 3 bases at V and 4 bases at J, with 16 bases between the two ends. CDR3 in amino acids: CSASGPQVPYEQYF. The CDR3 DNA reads TGCAGTGCTAGCGGGCCCCAGGTCCCTTACGAGCAGTACTTC.

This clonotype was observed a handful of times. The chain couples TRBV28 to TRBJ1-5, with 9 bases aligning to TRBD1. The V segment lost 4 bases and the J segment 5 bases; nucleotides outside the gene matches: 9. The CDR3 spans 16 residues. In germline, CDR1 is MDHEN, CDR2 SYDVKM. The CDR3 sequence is CASSWSGGQGDQPQHF. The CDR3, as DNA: TGTGCCAGCAGTTGGTCCGGGGGACAGGGTGATCAGCCCCAGCATTTT.

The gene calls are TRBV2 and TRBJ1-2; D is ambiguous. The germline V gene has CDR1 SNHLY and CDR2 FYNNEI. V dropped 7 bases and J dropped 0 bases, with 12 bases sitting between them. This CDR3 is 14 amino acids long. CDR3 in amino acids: CASKGSGPNYGYTF. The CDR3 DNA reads TGTGCCAGCAAGGGTTCAGGACCTAACTATGGCTACACCTTC.

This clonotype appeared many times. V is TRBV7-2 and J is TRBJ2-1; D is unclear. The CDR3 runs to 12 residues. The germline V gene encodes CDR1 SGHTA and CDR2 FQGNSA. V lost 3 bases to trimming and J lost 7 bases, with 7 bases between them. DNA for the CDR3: TGTGCCAGCAGCTTTTGGCAGAATGAGCAGTTCTTC. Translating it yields CASSFWQNEQFF. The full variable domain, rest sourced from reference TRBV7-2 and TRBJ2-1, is GAGVSQSPSNKVTEKGKDVELRCDPISGHTALYWYRQSLGQGLEFLIYFQGNSAPDKSGLPSDRFSAERTGGSVSTLTIQRTQQEDSAVYLCASSFWQNEQFFGPGTRLTVL.

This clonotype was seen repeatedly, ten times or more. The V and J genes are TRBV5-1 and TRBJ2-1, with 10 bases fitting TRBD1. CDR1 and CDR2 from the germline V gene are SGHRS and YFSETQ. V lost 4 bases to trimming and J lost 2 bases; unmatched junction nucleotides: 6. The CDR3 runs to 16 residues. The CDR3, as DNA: TGCGCCAGCAGCCCCGAAGACAGGGGGCCCTACAATGAGCAGTTCTTC. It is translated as CASSPEDRGPYNEQFF.

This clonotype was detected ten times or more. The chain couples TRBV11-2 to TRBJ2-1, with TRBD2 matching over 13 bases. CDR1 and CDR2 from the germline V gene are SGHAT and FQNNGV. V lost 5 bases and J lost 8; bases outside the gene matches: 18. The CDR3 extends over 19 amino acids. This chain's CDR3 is CASSPFGLLAGGPEDEQFF. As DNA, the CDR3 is TGTGCCAGCAGCCCTTTCGGGTTACTAGCGGGAGGGCCTGAGGATGAGCAGTTCTTC.

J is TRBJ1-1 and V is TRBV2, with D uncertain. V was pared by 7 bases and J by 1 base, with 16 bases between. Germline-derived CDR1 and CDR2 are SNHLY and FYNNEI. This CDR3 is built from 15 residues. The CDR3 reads CASKSNGVANTEAFF. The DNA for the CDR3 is TGTGCCAGCAAATCGAACGGGGTGGCGAACACTGAAGCTTTCTTT. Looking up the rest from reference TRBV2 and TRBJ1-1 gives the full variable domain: EPEVTQTPSHQVTQMGQEVILRCVPISNHLYFYWYRQILGQKVEFLVSFYNNEISEKSEIFDDQFSVERPDGSNFTLKIRSTKLEDSAMYFCASKSNGVANTEAFFGQGTRLTVV.